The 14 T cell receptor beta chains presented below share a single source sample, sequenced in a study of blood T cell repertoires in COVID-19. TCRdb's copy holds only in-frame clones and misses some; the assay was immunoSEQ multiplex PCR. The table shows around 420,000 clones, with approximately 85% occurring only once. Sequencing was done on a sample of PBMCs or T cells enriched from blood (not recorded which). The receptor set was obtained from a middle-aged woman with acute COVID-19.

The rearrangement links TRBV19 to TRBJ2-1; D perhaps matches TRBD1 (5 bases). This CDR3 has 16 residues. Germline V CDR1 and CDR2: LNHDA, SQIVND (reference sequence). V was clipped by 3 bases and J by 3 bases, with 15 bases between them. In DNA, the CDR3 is TGTGCCAGTAGTATCACCGCAGGGTATGTCTACAATGAGCAGTTCTTC. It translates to CASSITAGYVYNEQFF.

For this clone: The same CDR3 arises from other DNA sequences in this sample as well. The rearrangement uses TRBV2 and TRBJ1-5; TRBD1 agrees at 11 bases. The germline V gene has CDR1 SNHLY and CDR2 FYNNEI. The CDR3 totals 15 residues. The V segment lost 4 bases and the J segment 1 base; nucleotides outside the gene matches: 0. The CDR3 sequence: CASSGDRGSNQPQHF. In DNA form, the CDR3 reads TGTGCCAGCAGTGGGGACAGGGGGAGCAATCAGCCCCAGCATTTT.

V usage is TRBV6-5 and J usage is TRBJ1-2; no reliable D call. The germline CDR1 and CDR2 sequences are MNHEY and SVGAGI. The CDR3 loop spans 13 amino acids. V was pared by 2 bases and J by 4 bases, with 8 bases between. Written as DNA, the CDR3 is TGTGCCAGCAGTTACGCTTCCGGCTATGGCTACACCTTC. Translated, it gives CASSYASGYGYTF.

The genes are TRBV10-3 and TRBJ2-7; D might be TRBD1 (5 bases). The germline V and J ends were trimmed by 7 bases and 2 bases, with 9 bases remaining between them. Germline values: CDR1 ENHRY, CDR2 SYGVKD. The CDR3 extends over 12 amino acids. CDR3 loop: CAIKGVTYEQYF. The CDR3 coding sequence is TGTGCCATCAAAGGGGTCACCTACGAGCAGTACTTC.

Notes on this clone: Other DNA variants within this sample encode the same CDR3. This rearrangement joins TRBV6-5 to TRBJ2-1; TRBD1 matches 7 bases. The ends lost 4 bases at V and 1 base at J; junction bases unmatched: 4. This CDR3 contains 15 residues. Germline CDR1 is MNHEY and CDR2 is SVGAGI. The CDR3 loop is CASSSSGGSYNEQFF. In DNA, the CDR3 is TGTGCCAGCAGTTCCTCAGGGGGTTCCTACAATGAGCAGTTCTTC.

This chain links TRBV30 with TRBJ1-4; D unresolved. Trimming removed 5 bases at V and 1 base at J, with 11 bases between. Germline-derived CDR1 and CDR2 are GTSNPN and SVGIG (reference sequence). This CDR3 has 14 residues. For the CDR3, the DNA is TGTGCCTGGGTCGACGGAGGAACTAATGAAAAACTGTTTTTT. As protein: CAWVDGGTNEKLFF.

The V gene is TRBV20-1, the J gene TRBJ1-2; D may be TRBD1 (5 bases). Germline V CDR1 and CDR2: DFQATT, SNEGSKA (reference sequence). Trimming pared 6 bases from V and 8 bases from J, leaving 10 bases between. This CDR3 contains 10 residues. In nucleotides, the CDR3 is TGCAGTGCCACCAACAGGGGCTACACCTTC. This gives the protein CSATNRGYTF.

The CDR3 coding sequence is TGTGCCAGCAGTGTCGGGACAGGGGCGATCCATGAGCAGTTCTTC. Translation gives CASSVGTGAIHEQFF. This chain connects TRBV2 to TRBJ2-1; 10 bases match TRBD1. The germline V gene has CDR1 SNHLY and CDR2 FYNNEI. The V and J ends lost 4 bases and 8 bases, in that order; junction bases with no gene match: 8. The length of the CDR3 is 15 residues.

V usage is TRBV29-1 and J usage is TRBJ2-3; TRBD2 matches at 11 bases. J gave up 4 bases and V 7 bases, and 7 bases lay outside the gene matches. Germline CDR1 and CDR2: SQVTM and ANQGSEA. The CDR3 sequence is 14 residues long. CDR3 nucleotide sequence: TGCAGCGCTGATAGCGGGGGGGTCGCAGATACGCAGTATTTT. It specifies CSADSGGVADTQYF.

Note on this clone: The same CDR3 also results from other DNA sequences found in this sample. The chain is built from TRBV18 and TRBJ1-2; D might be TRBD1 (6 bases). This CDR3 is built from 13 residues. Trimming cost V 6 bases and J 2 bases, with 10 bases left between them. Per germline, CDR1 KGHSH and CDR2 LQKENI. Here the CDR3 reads CASSPDRNYGYTF. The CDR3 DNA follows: TGTGCCAGCTCTCCGGACAGAAACTATGGCTACACCTTC. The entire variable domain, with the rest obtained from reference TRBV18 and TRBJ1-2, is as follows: NAGVMQNPRHLVRRRGQEARLRCSPMKGHSHVYWYRQLPEEGLKFMVYLQKENIIDESGMPKERFSAEFPKEGPSILRIQQVVRGDSAAYFCASSPDRNYGYTFGSGTRLTVV.

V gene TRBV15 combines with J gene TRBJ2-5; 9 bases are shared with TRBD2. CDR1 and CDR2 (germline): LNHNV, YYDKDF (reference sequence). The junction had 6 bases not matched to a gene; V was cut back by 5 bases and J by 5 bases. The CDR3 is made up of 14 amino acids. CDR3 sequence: CATSWASGEETQYF. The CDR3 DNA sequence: TGTGCCACCAGCTGGGCTAGCGGGGAGGAGACCCAGTACTTC. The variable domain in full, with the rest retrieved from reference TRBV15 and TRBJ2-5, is DAMVIQNPRYQVTQFGKPVTLSCSQTLNHNVMYWYQQKSSQAPKLLFHYYDKDFNNEADTPDNFQSRRPNTSFCFLDIRSPGLGDTAMYLCATSWASGEETQYFGPGTRLLVL.

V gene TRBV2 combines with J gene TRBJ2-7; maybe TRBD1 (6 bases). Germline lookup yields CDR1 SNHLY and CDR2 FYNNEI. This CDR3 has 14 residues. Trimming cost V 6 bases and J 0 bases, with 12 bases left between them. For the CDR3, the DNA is TGTGCCAGCAGGACAAGGGACAACTCCTACGAGCAGTACTTC. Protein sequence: CASRTRDNSYEQYF.

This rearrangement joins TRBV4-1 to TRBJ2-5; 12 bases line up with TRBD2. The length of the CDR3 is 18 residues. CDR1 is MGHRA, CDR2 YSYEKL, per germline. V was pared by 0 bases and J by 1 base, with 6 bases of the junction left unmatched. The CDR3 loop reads CASSQDLLAGGAQETQYF. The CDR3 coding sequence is TGCGCCAGCAGCCAAGATCTACTAGCGGGGGGCGCCCAAGAGACCCAGTACTTC.

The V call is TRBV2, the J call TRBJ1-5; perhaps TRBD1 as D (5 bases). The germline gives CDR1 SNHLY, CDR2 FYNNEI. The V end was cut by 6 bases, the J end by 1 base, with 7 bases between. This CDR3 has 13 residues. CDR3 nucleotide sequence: TGTGCCAGCAGGGGGGGGAGCAATCAGCCCCAGCATTTT. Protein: CASRGGSNQPQHF.